This entry describes one T cell receptor (beta chain). Its specificity is unknown. This sample was taken from a study of T cell responses to AZD1222 COVID-19 vaccine. Study outcomes and limitations: Targets within unmutated variant regions were reportedly found for nearly half of spike-specific TCRs. Spike-specific TCR breadth and depth went up after people got two AZD1222 doses.

The CDR3 has 15 amino acids. Germline V gene data show CDR1 as SGDLS and CDR2 as YYNGEE. Germline trimming cut 0 bases from V and 4 bases from J; bases unmatched to any gene: 6. The assay was immunoSEQ multiplex PCR, and TCRdb's table has in-frame clones only and misses some. The sample contains 120,000 or so clones, more than 65% of which appear only once. Second-dose intervals near 4 or 12 weeks were combined. This chain joins TRBV9 and TRBJ2-5; TRBD2 aligns across 7 bases. The receptor was isolated from an adult who received the AZD1222 COVID-19 vaccine. Here the sequenced sample was peripheral blood, taken 28 days after the second AZD1222 dose. The CDR3 is CASSVGQGGRETQYF. CDR3 nucleotide sequence: TGTGCCAGCAGCGTAGGGCAGGGAGGGCGAGAGACCCAGTACTTC.